The 18 T cell receptor beta chains presented below share a single source sample, sequenced in a study of cytotoxic CD8 clonotypes in ibrutinib-treated CLL. Produced via immunoSEQ multiplex PCR; TCRdb's table is partial and in-frame only. The sample holds about 84,000 clones, approximately 86% seen once. Sequencing was performed on PBMCs, taken before ibrutinib treatment. Source of these receptors: a human donor with chronic lymphocytic leukemia.

The chain carries TRBV7-3 and TRBJ2-7; perhaps TRBD2 as D (6 bases). CDR1 and CDR2 (germline): SGHTA, FQGTGA. CDR3 length: 14 residues. V lost 5 bases and J 3 bases, leaving 14 bases between the germline ends. Written as DNA, the CDR3 is TGTGCCAGCAGCCCTACGAATAGCGGCTACGAGCAGTACTTC. Amino acids: CASSPTNSGYEQYF.

The chain uses TRBV7-9 and TRBJ2-2, with D perhaps assigned TRBD1 or TRBD2 (5 bases each). The CDR3 sequence is 15 residues long. Looked up from germline, CDR1 is SEHNR and CDR2 is FQNEAQ (reference sequence). Trimming left V 5 bases short and J 5 bases short, with 15 bases between. CDR3 in DNA: TGTGCCAGCAGCCACCGGGACCGGGTAACCGGGGAGCTGTTTTTT. As protein: CASSHRDRVTGELFF.

This clone was seen only a few times. The V gene is TRBV5-1, the J gene TRBJ2-1; 12 nucleotides agree with TRBD1. Germline V CDR1 and CDR2: SGHRS, YFSETQ. Germline trimming cut 0 bases from V and 10 bases from J; bases unmatched to any gene: 5. The CDR3 totals 15 residues. The chain's CDR3 is CASSLDGTGGKEQFF. The DNA of the CDR3 is TGCGCCAGCAGCTTGGATGGGACAGGGGGCAAAGAGCAGTTCTTC.

V is TRBV7-9 and J is TRBJ2-1; TRBD1 matches at 7 bases. Looked up from germline, CDR1 is SEHNR and CDR2 is FQNEAQ (reference sequence). With V trimmed by 3 bases and J by 6 bases, 20 bases remained unmatched. This CDR3 is built from 19 residues. CDR3 coding DNA: TGTGCCAGCAGCTTTCAGGGGGAAACCATGTCACGGCGTATCAATGAGCAGTTCTTC. Protein: CASSFQGETMSRRINEQFF.

The J gene is TRBJ2-5, the V gene TRBV27, with TRBD2 matching 9 bases. The germline V gene has CDR1 MNHEY and CDR2 SMNVEV (reference sequence). Trimming cost V 8 bases and J 4 bases; bases outside gene matches: 11. This CDR3 is 15 amino acids long. The CDR3: CASHSASGTLETQYF. The CDR3, as DNA: TGTGCCAGCCACTCGGCTAGCGGGACGCTAGAGACCCAGTACTTC.

This clone was counted once. This sequence joins TRBV7-8 and TRBJ2-1; the match to TRBD2 covers 7 bases. Germline V gene sequence: CDR1 SGHVS, CDR2 FQNEAQ. The CDR3 sequence is 18 residues long. The V gene end was trimmed by 7 bases and the J gene end by 0 bases; junction bases not matched to a gene: 15. The CDR3 spells CASTPVGGGEVSYNEQFF. In nucleotides, the CDR3 is TGTGCCAGCACCCCCGTCGGCGGGGGTGAAGTCTCCTACAATGAGCAGTTCTTC.

The chain links TRBV29-1 to TRBJ2-3; 13 positions match TRBD2. Germline loops: CDR1 SQVTM, CDR2 ANQGSEA. J gave up 1 base and V 3 bases, and 10 bases lay outside the gene matches. The CDR3 is 18 residues long. This chain's CDR3 is CSVEFYGGLAGGTDTQYF. CDR3 nucleotide sequence: TGCAGCGTTGAGTTTTACGGTGGACTAGCGGGAGGCACAGATACGCAGTATTTT.

The chain carries TRBV14 and TRBJ2-1, with TRBD2 identical over 8 bases. Germline loops: CDR1 SGHDN, CDR2 FVKESK. The V gene end was trimmed by 8 bases and the J gene end by 9 bases; junction bases not matched to a gene: 9. The CDR3 is made up of 13 amino acids. The CDR3 region is CASGGTRGAEQFF. The CDR3 bases are TGTGCCAGCGGTGGGACTAGGGGCGCTGAGCAGTTCTTC.

This sequence joins TRBV4-1 and TRBJ1-5, with TRBD1 matching 8 bases. CDR1 is MGHRA and CDR2 is YSYEKL in the germline V gene. The CDR3 contains 18 residues. The junction had 12 bases not matched to a gene; V was cut back by 0 bases and J by 5 bases. DNA for the CDR3: TGCGCCAGCAGCCAAGATATAAGAACAGGGGGTTTACATCAGCCCCAGCATTTT. Translation gives CASSQDIRTGGLHQPQHF.

The chain has TRBV19 and TRBJ1-2; no clear D. The germline gives CDR1 LNHDA, CDR2 SQIVND (reference sequence). Trimming left V 3 bases short and J 8 bases short, with 16 bases between. The CDR3 spans 14 residues. CDR3 nucleotide sequence: TGTGCCAGTAGTATTGGGTCGAGGACCAGGGGCTACACCTTC. It is translated as CASSIGSRTRGYTF.

This rearrangement joins TRBV10-2 to TRBJ1-2; weak D call: TRBD1 (5 bases). Per germline, CDR1 WSHSY and CDR2 SAAADI. This CDR3 spans 13 amino acids. V was trimmed by 7 bases and J by 4 bases, leaving 13 bases between them. The CDR3 nucleotides are TGCGCCAGCACCGCGGGGGGGGGCTATGGCTACACCTTC. Translating gives CASTAGGGYGYTF.

The chain employs TRBV7-2 and TRBJ2-7; no definite D call. The V and J ends lost 1 base and 1 base respectively, with 11 bases between them. The CDR3 runs 15 residues. Germline lookup yields CDR1 SGHTA and CDR2 FQGNSA. The CDR3: CASSLDSYVSYEQYF. In nucleotides, the CDR3 is TGTGCCAGCAGCTTAGATTCCTACGTTTCCTACGAGCAGTACTTC.

V and J are TRBV19 and TRBJ2-2; TRBD2 matches 10 bases. This CDR3 contains 19 residues. The ends lost 5 bases at V and 1 base at J; junction bases unmatched: 13. The germline V gene has CDR1 LNHDA and CDR2 SQIVND (reference sequence). In DNA, the CDR3 is TGTGCCAGTAGTTCGTTAGCGGGAGGACGGTTGGGGAACACCGGGGAGCTGTTTTTT. This translates into CASSSLAGGRLGNTGELFF.

This clone was seen once. The chain couples TRBV28 to TRBJ1-2, with 7 bases lining up with TRBD1. After removal of 10 bases from V and 9 bases from J, the junction contained 26 bases not matched to a gene. In germline, CDR1 is MDHEN, CDR2 SYDVKM. The length of the CDR3 is 17 residues. The CDR3 reads CATRSGTDGLNRRSYTF. As DNA, the CDR3 is TGTGCCACTCGATCCGGGACAGATGGATTGAATAGGAGGAGCTACACCTTC.

The V call is TRBV29-1, the J call TRBJ2-7; D tentatively reads TRBD1 or TRBD2 (5 bases each). V was trimmed by 6 bases and J by 5 bases, leaving 8 bases between them. This CDR3 spans 10 amino acids. Germline V CDR1 and CDR2: SQVTM, ANQGSEA. The chain's CDR3 is CSVGDHEQYF. In DNA, the CDR3 is TGCAGCGTGGGGGACCACGAGCAGTACTTC.

The J gene is TRBJ2-3, the V gene TRBV4-2; the D is unclear. Germline V gene data show CDR1 as LGHNA and CDR2 as YNFKEQ. V lost 0 bases and J lost 8, with 12 bases in between. The CDR3 is 14 residues long. The CDR3 DNA is TGTGCCAGCAGCCAAGAGGCCCCTAAGGGTACGCAGTATTTT. It encodes CASSQEAPKGTQYF.

V is TRBV6-5 and J is TRBJ1-2; 7 nucleotides match TRBD1. With V trimmed by 6 bases and J by 10 bases, 14 bases remained unmatched. CDR3 size: 14 residues. Germline assignment: CDR1 MNHEY and CDR2 SVGAGI. The CDR3 coding sequence is TGTGCCAGCAGACGAAACCGGGACAGTTTACTCTACACCTTC. This codes for CASRRNRDSLLYTF.

This clone was counted between two and nine times. V usage is TRBV5-1 and J usage is TRBJ2-7; 7 nucleotides align to TRBD1. The CDR3 extends over 16 amino acids. The V gene end was trimmed by 1 base and the J gene end by 2 bases; junction bases not matched to a gene: 9. CDR1 is SGHRS and CDR2 is YFSETQ in the germline V gene. CDR3 sequence reads: CASSLIVGRGTYEQYF. CDR3 sequence (DNA): TGCGCCAGCAGCTTGATAGTTGGCAGGGGGACCTACGAGCAGTACTTC. The full variable domain, rest sourced from reference TRBV5-1 and TRBJ2-7, is KAGVTQTPRYLIKTRGQQVTLSCSPISGHRSVSWYQQTPGQGLQFLFEYFSETQRNKGNFPGRFSGRQFSNSRSEMNVSTLELGDSALYLCASSLIVGRGTYEQYFGPGTRLTVT.